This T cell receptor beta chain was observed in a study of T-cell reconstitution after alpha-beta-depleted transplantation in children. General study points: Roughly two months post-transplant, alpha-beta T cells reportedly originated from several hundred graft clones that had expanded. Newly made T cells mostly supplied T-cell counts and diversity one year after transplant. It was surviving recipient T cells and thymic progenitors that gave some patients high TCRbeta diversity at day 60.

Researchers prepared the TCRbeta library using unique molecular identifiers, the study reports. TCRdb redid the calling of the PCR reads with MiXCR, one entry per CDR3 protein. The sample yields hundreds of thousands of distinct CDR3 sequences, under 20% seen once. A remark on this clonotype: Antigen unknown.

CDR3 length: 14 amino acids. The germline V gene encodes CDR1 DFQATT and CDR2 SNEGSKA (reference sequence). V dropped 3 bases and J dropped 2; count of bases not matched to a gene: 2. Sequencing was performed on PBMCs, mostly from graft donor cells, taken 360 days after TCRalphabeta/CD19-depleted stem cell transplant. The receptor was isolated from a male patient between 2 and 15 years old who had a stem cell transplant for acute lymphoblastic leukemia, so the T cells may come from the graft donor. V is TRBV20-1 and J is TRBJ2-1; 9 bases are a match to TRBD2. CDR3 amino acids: CSASLAGPYNEQFF. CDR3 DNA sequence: TGCAGTGCTAGCCTAGCGGGACCCTACAATGAGCAGTTCTTC.